What follows are 19 T cell receptor beta chains derived from one specimen sequenced in a study of response to subunit inactivated influenza vaccine. TCRdb processed the RT-PCR reads anew with MiXCR; each CDR3 protein has one entry. The repertoire includes almost 600,000 distinct CDR3 sequences, 12% to 15% of them detected once, and over 8.5% sits in the top ten. The specimen was PBMCs from blood, collected 12 days after vaccination. Receptor source: a man between 45 and 60 years old who received an inactivated influenza vaccine.

This clonotype has more than one count but fewer than ten. J is TRBJ2-7 and V is TRBV2; 8 bases map to TRBD1. CDR3 length equals 15 residues. V dropped 5 bases and J dropped 1; count of bases not matched to a gene: 7. The germline CDR1 and CDR2 sequences are SNHLY and FYNNEI. The CDR3 DNA sequence: TGTGCCAGCAGTTCAGAGACAGGGGTTTCCTACGAGCAGTACTTC. It translates to CASSSETGVSYEQYF.

The rearrangement links TRBV9 to TRBJ2-5; the match to TRBD2 covers 8 bases. The CDR3 covers 15 residues. J lost 4 bases, V lost 3 bases, and 8 bases had no gene match. Germline CDR1 and CDR2: SGDLS and YYNGEE. Here the CDR3 DNA reads TGTGCCAGCAGCGCGAATAGCGGGACGGTAGAGACCCAGTACTTC. Residues: CASSANSGTVETQYF. Using reference TRBV9 and TRBJ2-5 for the parts outside the CDR3, the full variable domain is DSGVTQTPKHLITATGQRVTLRCSPRSGDLSVYWYQQSLDQGLQFLIQYYNGEERAKGNILERFSAQQFPDLHSELNLSSLELGDSALYFCASSANSGTVETQYFGPGTRLLVL.

The chain combines TRBV6-1 with TRBJ2-1; the match to TRBD1 covers 10 bases. The germline CDR1 and CDR2 sequences are MNHNS and SASEGT. The CDR3 has 16 amino acids. V trimming: 6 bases; J trimming: 3 bases; junction bases outside the gene matches: 8. CDR3 amino acids: CASRGGTGERYNEQFF. The CDR3 DNA reads as TGTGCCAGCAGAGGGGGGACAGGGGAACGCTACAATGAGCAGTTCTTC.

This clonotype was counted a few times. This chain links TRBV29-1 with TRBJ2-7; D possibly corresponds to TRBD1 (6 bases). Trimming removed 4 bases at V and 4 bases at J, with 11 bases between. Germline V gene lookup returns CDR1 SQVTM and CDR2 ANQGSEA. This CDR3 comprises 12 residues. The CDR3 sequence: CSVVGQGYEQYF. CDR3 in DNA: TGCAGCGTTGTGGGCCAGGGGTACGAGCAGTACTTC.

V usage is TRBV27 and J usage is TRBJ2-1, with D perhaps TRBD1 (5 bases). Trimming removed 5 bases from V and 8 bases from J, with 22 bases in between. The CDR3 is 16 residues long. CDR1 and CDR2 (germline): MNHEY, SMNVEV (reference sequence). Written as DNA, the CDR3 is TGTGCCAGCAGTCCCACGGGCAGGGAAAATTCTCATGAGCAGTTCTTC. Its protein is CASSPTGRENSHEQFF.

In its sample, this clonotype was seen a few times. This chain joins TRBV12-3 or TRBV12-4 and TRBJ2-7; weak D call: TRBD2 (6 bases). There are 14 residues in the CDR3. V lost 5 bases to trimming and J lost 6 bases, with 17 bases between them. The CDR3 DNA reads as TGTGCCAGCAGTCTCGCGGGGCCCTCGCGCGAGCAGTACTTC. Translation gives CASSLAGPSREQYF.

The chain combines TRBV20-1 with TRBJ2-7; the D gene could be TRBD1 or TRBD2 (5 bases each). With 0 bases removed from V and 3 bases from J, the gap between germline ends came to 12 bases. Germline V lookup: CDR1 DFQATT, CDR2 SNEGSKA (reference sequence). This CDR3 comprises 14 residues. The DNA for the CDR3 is TGCAGTGCTAGAGACAGGGACGGTGACTACGAGCAGTACTTC. Protein sequence: CSARDRDGDYEQYF.

V usage is TRBV11-2 and J usage is TRBJ2-5; TRBD2 matches 13 bases. Losses at the gene ends were 1 base for V and 4 bases for J; bases not matched to a gene: 15. Germline CDR1 reads SGHAT; CDR2 reads FQNNGV. The CDR3 is made up of 20 amino acids. CDR3 nucleotide sequence: TGTGCCAGCAGCTTAGGTGGACTAGCGGGAGTCCGGCCCAAGGGAGAGACCCAGTACTTC. Translation gives CASSLGGLAGVRPKGETQYF.

This clonotype appeared many times. V gene TRBV20-1 combines with J gene TRBJ2-5; TRBD2 agrees at 13 bases. Germline CDR1 is DFQATT and CDR2 is SNEGSKA (reference sequence). CDR3 length: 18 amino acids. V gave up 5 bases and J gave up 5 bases; unmatched junction bases: 17. The CDR3 DNA reads as TGCAGTGCTGTCGTGGGGTGGACTAGCGGGAGAAAGAGGGAGACCCAGTACTTC. As protein: CSAVVGWTSGRKRETQYF.

The rearrangement uses TRBV20-1 and TRBJ2-1, with a possible D match to TRBD1 (6 bases). V was cut by 3 bases and J by 2 bases, with 17 bases left in between. The CDR3 is made up of 16 amino acids. Germline CDR1 DFQATT, CDR2 SNEGSKA (reference sequence). CDR3 protein: CSARKGSGTTYNEQFF. The CDR3 bases are TGCAGTGCTAGGAAGGGGTCCGGGACAACCTACAATGAGCAGTTCTTC.

The chain links TRBV20-1 to TRBJ1-5, with 7 positions matching TRBD1. With 4 bases clipped from V and 8 bases from J, the junction kept 8 bases outside the gene matches. CDR3 length equals 13 residues. Germline assignment: CDR1 DFQATT and CDR2 SNEGSKA (reference sequence). Here the CDR3 reads CSATRQGGEPQHF. DNA of the CDR3: TGCAGTGCTACCAGACAGGGAGGGGAGCCCCAGCATTTT.

The rearrangement uses TRBV7-2 and TRBJ2-1, with D perhaps TRBD2 (5 bases). This CDR3 has 13 residues. Germline V gives CDR1 SGHTA, CDR2 FQGNSA. With 1 base removed from V and 9 bases from J, the gap between germline ends came to 10 bases. The CDR3 spells CASSLVEAAEQFF. CDR3 DNA: TGTGCCAGCAGCTTAGTCGAAGCGGCTGAGCAGTTCTTC.

This clonotype has more than one count but fewer than ten. This rearrangement joins TRBV5-1 to TRBJ2-7, with TRBD1 matching over 7 bases. The CDR3 totals 14 residues. Trimming took 3 bases from V and 5 from J; bases not matched to a gene: 8. CDR1 is SGHRS, CDR2 YFSETQ, per germline. CDR3 DNA: TGCGCCAGCAGCTACCCGACAGGGTCCGACGAGCAGTACTTC. Its translation: CASSYPTGSDEQYF.

This clonotype was seen a few times. V gene TRBV7-3 combines with J gene TRBJ1-2; 9 nucleotides line up with TRBD1. Germline V gives CDR1 SGHTA, CDR2 FQGTGA. CDR3 length equals 13 residues. Losses at the gene ends were 6 bases for V and 10 bases for J; bases not matched to a gene: 9. The chain's CDR3 is CASSLGTGRDYTF. In DNA, the CDR3 is TGTGCCAGCAGTCTTGGGACAGGGAGGGACTACACCTTC.

The chain recombines TRBV7-2 with TRBJ2-5; tentatively, D is TRBD2 (5 bases). The CDR3 loop spans 14 amino acids. Germline V gene lookup returns CDR1 SGHTA and CDR2 FQGNSA. V was clipped by 1 base and J by 1 base, with 7 bases between them. The CDR3 is CASSLDGLQETQYF. The CDR3 bases are TGTGCCAGCAGCTTAGATGGACTCCAAGAGACCCAGTACTTC.

The chain uses TRBV6-5 and TRBJ2-2; 9 bases match TRBD2. Germline assignment: CDR1 MNHEY and CDR2 SVGAGI. This CDR3 spans 17 amino acids. V was clipped by 2 bases and J by 6 bases; unmatched bases: 10. The CDR3 sequence is CASSYKASGVGSGELFF. The CDR3, as DNA: TGTGCCAGCAGTTACAAGGCTAGCGGGGTAGGATCCGGGGAGCTGTTTTTT.

This clonotype was counted between two and nine times. The CDR3 sequence: CASSIDLAEKLFF. For the CDR3, the DNA is TGTGCCAGTAGTATAGATCTCGCTGAAAAACTGTTTTTT. The chain uses TRBV19 and TRBJ1-4; no reliable D call. V gave up 0 bases and J gave up 7 bases, with 6 bases separating them. The CDR3 length is 13 residues. The germline gives CDR1 LNHDA, CDR2 SQIVND (reference sequence). The whole variable domain, remainder taken from reference TRBV19 and TRBJ1-4, is DGGITQSPKYLFRKEGQNVTLSCEQNLNHDAMYWYRQDPGQGLRLIYYSQIVNDFQKGDIAEGYSVSREKKESFPLTVTSAQKNPTAFYLCASSIDLAEKLFFGSGTQLSVL.

This chain joins TRBV3-1 and TRBJ2-7; TRBD1 aligns across 7 bases. CDR3 length: 11 residues. Trimming took 5 bases from V and 12 from J; bases not matched to a gene: 7. The germline V gene encodes CDR1 LGHDT and CDR2 YNNKEL (reference sequence). DNA for the CDR3: TGTGCCAGCAGCACCGGACAGGAGGTGTACTTC. Amino acid sequence: CASSTGQEVYF.

This clonotype was picked up many times. The chain has TRBV10-3 and TRBJ2-3; the D is unclear. CDR1 and CDR2 (germline): ENHRY, SYGVKD. The V end lost 3 bases, the J end lost 0 bases, and 10 bases lay between the germline ends. CDR3 length equals 15 residues. The CDR3 region has the DNA TGTGCCATCAGTGAAATGGGGTCTAGCACAGATACGCAGTATTTT. Translated: CAISEMGSSTDTQYF.